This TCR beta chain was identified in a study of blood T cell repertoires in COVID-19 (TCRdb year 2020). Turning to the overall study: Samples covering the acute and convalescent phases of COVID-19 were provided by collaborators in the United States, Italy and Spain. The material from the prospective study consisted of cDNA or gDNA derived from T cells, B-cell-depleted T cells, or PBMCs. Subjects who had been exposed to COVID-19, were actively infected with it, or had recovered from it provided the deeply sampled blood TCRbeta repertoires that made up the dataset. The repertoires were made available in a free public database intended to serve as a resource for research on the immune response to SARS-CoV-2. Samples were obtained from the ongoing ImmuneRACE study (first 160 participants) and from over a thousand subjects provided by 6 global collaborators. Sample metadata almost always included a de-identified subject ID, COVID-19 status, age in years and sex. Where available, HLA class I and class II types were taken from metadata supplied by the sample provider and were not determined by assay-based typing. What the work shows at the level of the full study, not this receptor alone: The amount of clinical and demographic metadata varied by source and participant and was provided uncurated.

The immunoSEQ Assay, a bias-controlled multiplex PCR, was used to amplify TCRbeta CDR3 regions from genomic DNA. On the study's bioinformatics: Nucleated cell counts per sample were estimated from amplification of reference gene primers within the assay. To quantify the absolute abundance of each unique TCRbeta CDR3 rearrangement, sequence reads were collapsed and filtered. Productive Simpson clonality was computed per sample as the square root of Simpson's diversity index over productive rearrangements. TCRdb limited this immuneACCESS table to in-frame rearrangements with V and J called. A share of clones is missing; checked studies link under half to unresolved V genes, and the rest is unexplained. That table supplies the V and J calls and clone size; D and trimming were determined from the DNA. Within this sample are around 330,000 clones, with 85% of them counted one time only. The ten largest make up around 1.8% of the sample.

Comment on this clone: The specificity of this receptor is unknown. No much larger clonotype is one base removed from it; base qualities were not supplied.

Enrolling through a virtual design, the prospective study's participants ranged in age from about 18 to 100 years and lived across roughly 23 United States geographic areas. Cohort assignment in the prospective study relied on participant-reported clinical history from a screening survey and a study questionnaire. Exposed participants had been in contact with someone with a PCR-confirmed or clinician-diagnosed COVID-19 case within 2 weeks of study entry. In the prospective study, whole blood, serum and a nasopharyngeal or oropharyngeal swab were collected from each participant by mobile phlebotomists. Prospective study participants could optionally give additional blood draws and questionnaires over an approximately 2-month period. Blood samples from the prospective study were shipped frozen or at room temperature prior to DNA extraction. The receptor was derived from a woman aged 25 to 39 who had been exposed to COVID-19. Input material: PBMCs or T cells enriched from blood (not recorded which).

The CDR3 is CASHGTPTGELFF. Read as DNA, the sequence is TGTGCCTCACACGGGACACCCACCGGGGAGCTGTTTTTT. The chain is made from TRBV28 and TRBJ2-2, with a tentative D gene TRBD1 over 6 matching bases. V and J lose 11 bases and 4 bases, and a span of 14 bases separates them. CDR1 MDHEN and CDR2 SYDVKM are derived from the germline V gene. From cysteine to phenylalanine, the CDR3 is 13 amino acids long. The CDR3 DNA has 39 bases and is translated from base 1.